This entry lists 23 T cell receptor beta chains sequenced from one sample in a study of blood T cell repertoires in COVID-19. Clones were sequenced by immunoSEQ multiplex PCR, and TCRdb holds only the in-frame ones, with some missing. The sample has roughly 430,000 clones; roughly 88% are singletons. The specimen sequenced was PBMCs or T cells enriched from blood (not recorded which). These receptors were taken from a woman aged 35 to 49 with acute COVID-19.

The chain recombines TRBV10-3 with TRBJ2-7; TRBD1 might be the D (7 bases). This CDR3 has 13 residues. From germline, CDR1 is ENHRY and CDR2 SYGVKD. V dropped 2 bases and J dropped 7 bases, with 12 bases sitting between them. CDR3 region: CAISERRGEEQYF. As DNA, the CDR3 is TGTGCCATCAGTGAGCGCAGGGGGGAAGAGCAGTACTTC.

The V call is TRBV11-3, the J call TRBJ2-2; weak D call: TRBD1 (5 bases). CDR1 SGHNT and CDR2 YENEEA come from the germline V gene. The CDR3 covers 13 residues. V lost 5 bases and J lost 4, with 8 bases in between. The DNA of the CDR3 is TGTGCCAGCAGCCACGACAGCACCGGGGAGCTGTTTTTT. Residues: CASSHDSTGELFF.

The V and J genes are TRBV13 and TRBJ2-3, with D perhaps matching TRBD1 (5 bases). The ends were cut back, 5 bases at V and 4 bases at J, with 13 bases in the middle. CDR3 size: 14 residues. Germline CDR1 PRHDT, CDR2 FYEKMQ (reference sequence). In nucleotides, the CDR3 is TGTGCCAGCAGCCCTCGACAGAACTCAGATACGCAGTATTTT. The encoded protein is CASSPRQNSDTQYF.

The V gene is TRBV29-1, the J gene TRBJ2-7; a possible D gene is TRBD2 (7 bases). Deletions cut 3 bases from V and 2 bases from J, with 14 bases between. CDR3 length: 14 amino acids. Germline CDR1 reads SQVTM; CDR2 reads ANQGSEA. CDR3 bases: TGCAGCGTTGAGGGAGGGTCAGGGGCCTACGAGCAGTACTTC. Translation gives CSVEGGSGAYEQYF.

A few counts support this clone. The V and J genes are TRBV5-6 and TRBJ2-7; no clear D gene. The CDR3 is 14 amino acids. V dropped 0 bases and J dropped 6 bases, with 13 bases sitting between them. Germline values: CDR1 SGHDT, CDR2 YYEEEE. CDR3 in DNA: TGTGCCAGCAGCTTGGACCTTGGTGTGCGCGAGCAGTACTTC. This gives the protein CASSLDLGVREQYF.

CDR3 DNA: TGCGCCAGCAACTCGGCCCGGGACAGGCCTCGTGAGCAGTTCTTC. This sequence encodes CASNSARDRPREQFF. The chain combines TRBV5-1 with TRBJ2-1; 8 bases line up with TRBD1. This CDR3 is built from 15 residues. Per the germline V gene, CDR1 is SGHRS and CDR2 is YFSETQ. With V trimmed by 6 bases and J by 9 bases, 14 bases remained unmatched.

The chain combines TRBV5-1 with TRBJ2-7; TRBD2 matches at 8 bases. Unmatched junction bases numbered 3, after V lost 2 bases and J lost 2 bases. The CDR3 covers 14 residues. Looked up from germline, CDR1 is SGHRS and CDR2 is YFSETQ. CDR3 loop: CASSLVGGAYEQYF. The CDR3 region has the DNA TGCGCCAGCAGCTTAGTCGGGGGGGCCTACGAGCAGTACTTC.

The chain combines TRBV30 with TRBJ2-1; D may be TRBD2 (6 bases). The germline V gene has CDR1 GTSNPN and CDR2 SVGIG (reference sequence). Trimming took off 2 bases at V and 0 bases at J, with 8 bases between the two ends. CDR3 size: 14 residues. The CDR3 spells CAWSRGNSYNEQFF. The CDR3, as DNA: TGTGCCTGGAGTCGGGGGAACTCCTACAATGAGCAGTTCTTC. Filled out from reference TRBV30 and TRBJ2-1, the complete variable domain reads SQTIHQWPATLVQPVGSPLSLECTVEGTSNPNLYWYRQAAGRGLQLLFYSVGIGQISSEVPQNLSASRPQDRQFILSSKKLLLSDSGFYLCAWSRGNSYNEQFFGPGTRLTVL.

This clone was picked up one time. The V call is TRBV29-1, the J call TRBJ1-2; 9 bases fit TRBD1. The CDR3 has 12 amino acids. Per germline, CDR1 SQVTM and CDR2 ANQGSEA. Trimming removed 4 bases from V and 8 bases from J; junction bases left unmatched: 5. The chain's CDR3 is CSVGRTGDGYTF. For the CDR3, the DNA is TGCAGCGTTGGTCGGACAGGGGACGGCTACACCTTC.

V and J are TRBV6-1 and TRBJ1-2, with TRBD1 matching over 10 bases. The germline V gene encodes CDR1 MNHNS and CDR2 SASEGT. Losses at the gene ends were 4 bases for V and 6 bases for J; bases not matched to a gene: 14. This CDR3 is built from 17 residues. Here the CDR3 DNA reads TGTGCCAGCAGTGGAAGGTTTTTGGGACAGGGGAGCCATGGCTACACCTTC. This gives the protein CASSGRFLGQGSHGYTF.

V is TRBV5-6 and J is TRBJ1-6; D ambiguous. CDR1 is SGHDT, CDR2 YYEEEE, per germline. The V gene lost 0 bases and the J gene lost 11 bases, with 12 bases spanning the gap. This CDR3 spans 14 amino acids. CDR3 DNA: TGTGCCAGCAGCTTGGGGAGGCGGGCCGCACCCCTCCACTTT. Amino acids: CASSLGRRAAPLHF.

Points on this clone: In the same sample, other DNA sequences code for this CDR3. This chain connects TRBV18 to TRBJ2-1; 11 bases are shared with TRBD2. The CDR3 has 16 residues. CDR1 KGHSH and CDR2 LQKENI come from the germline V gene. V shed 3 bases and J 7 bases; nucleotides not matched to a gene: 8. The chain's CDR3 is CASSPGLAGGLNEQFF. In DNA form, the CDR3 reads TGTGCCAGCTCACCGGGCCTAGCGGGGGGTCTGAATGAGCAGTTCTTC. The full variable domain, in which reference TRBV18 and TRBJ2-1 provide the parts outside the CDR3, is NAGVMQNPRHLVRRRGQEARLRCSPMKGHSHVYWYRQLPEEGLKFMVYLQKENIIDESGMPKERFSAEFPKEGPSILRIQQVVRGDSAAYFCASSPGLAGGLNEQFFGPGTRLTVL.

This CDR3 is CASNPGQGRATYGYTF. The DNA of the CDR3 is TGCGCCAGCAACCCTGGACAGGGCCGCGCTACCTATGGCTACACCTTC. The chain recombines TRBV5-1 with TRBJ1-2; TRBD1 matches 8 bases. This CDR3 is 16 amino acids long. Germline CDR1 and CDR2: SGHRS and YFSETQ. J lost 4 bases, V lost 6 bases, and 14 bases had no gene match.

The rearrangement joins TRBV3-1 (or the pseudogene TRBV3-2) to TRBJ2-2; TRBD2 matches 13 bases. Per the germline V gene, CDR1 is LGHDT and CDR2 is YNNKEL (reference sequence). CDR3 length: 17 residues. The ends lost 4 bases at V and 6 bases at J; junction bases unmatched: 8. This chain's CDR3 is CASSLQGLAGPAGELFF. The CDR3 nucleotides read TGTGCCAGCAGCCTACAGGGACTAGCGGGACCGGCCGGGGAGCTGTTTTTT.

The J gene is TRBJ2-1, the V gene TRBV5-1, with D maybe TRBD2 (6 bases). Germline V CDR1 and CDR2: SGHRS, YFSETQ. The CDR3 has 14 amino acids. The V end lost 3 bases, the J end lost 5 bases, and 12 bases lay between the germline ends. The CDR3 region is CASSWGDGDNEQFF. In nucleotides, the CDR3 is TGCGCCAGCAGCTGGGGGGACGGGGACAATGAGCAGTTCTTC. Complete variable domain (other parts from reference TRBV5-1 and TRBJ2-1): KAGVTQTPRYLIKTRGQQVTLSCSPISGHRSVSWYQQTPGQGLQFLFEYFSETQRNKGNFPGRFSGRQFSNSRSEMNVSTLELGDSALYLCASSWGDGDNEQFFGPGTRLTVL.

The V and J genes are TRBV19 and TRBJ1-3; no firm D call. The CDR3 contains 14 residues. Trimming cost V 7 bases and J 0 bases, with 10 bases left between them. Germline CDR1 is LNHDA and CDR2 is SQIVND (reference sequence). The CDR3 protein is CASKSGSSGNTIYF. CDR3 in DNA: TGTGCCAGTAAATCGGGGTCCTCTGGAAACACCATATATTTT. Looking up the rest from reference TRBV19 and TRBJ1-3 gives the full variable domain: DGGITQSPKYLFRKEGQNVTLSCEQNLNHDAMYWYRQDPGQGLRLIYYSQIVNDFQKGDIAEGYSVSREKKESFPLTVTSAQKNPTAFYLCASKSGSSGNTIYFGEGSWLTVV.

This rearrangement joins TRBV27 to TRBJ1-4; 8 nucleotides line up with TRBD1. There are 14 residues in the CDR3. The V segment lost 3 bases and the J segment 3 bases; nucleotides outside the gene matches: 0. Germline assignment: CDR1 MNHEY and CDR2 SMNVEV (reference sequence). The CDR3, as DNA: TGTGCCAGCAGTTTGACAGGGGCTAATGAAAAACTGTTTTTT. This translates into CASSLTGANEKLFF.

The chain recombines TRBV7-2 with TRBJ2-3, with 8 nucleotides matching TRBD1. CDR3 length: 17 amino acids. The trim removed 5 bases at V and 1 base at J, leaving 11 bases unmatched. Germline V gene data show CDR1 as SGHTA and CDR2 as FQGNSA. The CDR3 loop is CASSLKQGARGTDTQYF. The DNA for the CDR3 is TGTGCCAGCAGCCTGAAGCAGGGGGCGCGTGGCACAGATACGCAGTATTTT.

The chain couples TRBV27 to TRBJ1-5; TRBD1 aligns across 7 bases. V lost 3 bases and J lost 5; bases outside the gene matches: 4. Per the germline V gene, CDR1 is MNHEY and CDR2 is SMNVEV (reference sequence). The CDR3 sequence is 14 residues long. CDR3 DNA: TGTGCCAGCAGTTTCCAGGGGGATCATCAGCCCCAGCATTTT. It codes for CASSFQGDHQPQHF.

The chain carries TRBV5-1 and TRBJ2-2; 9 positions agree with TRBD1. The germline V gene encodes CDR1 SGHRS and CDR2 YFSETQ. The CDR3 is 15 residues long. The V segment lost 6 bases and the J segment 1 base; nucleotides outside the gene matches: 4. The CDR3 bases are TGCGCCAGCACAAAGGACAGGGGGAACACCGGGGAGCTGTTTTTT. This encodes CASTKDRGNTGELFF.

The gene calls are TRBV2 and TRBJ1-4; 7 positions match TRBD1. Germline V CDR1 and CDR2: SNHLY, FYNNEI. This CDR3 contains 16 residues. The trim removed 6 bases at V and 0 bases at J, leaving 7 bases unmatched. CDR3 DNA: TGTGCCAGCAGCGTGGACAGGCCTGCAACTAATGAAAAACTGTTTTTT. Translated: CASSVDRPATNEKLFF. Filled out from reference TRBV2 and TRBJ1-4, the complete variable domain reads EPEVTQTPSHQVTQMGQEVILRCVPISNHLYFYWYRQILGQKVEFLVSFYNNEISEKSEIFDDQFSVERPDGSNFTLKIRSTKLEDSAMYFCASSVDRPATNEKLFFGSGTQLSVL.

J is TRBJ1-5 and V is TRBV30, with D uncertain. CDR3 length: 15 amino acids. CDR1 and CDR2 (germline): GTSNPN, SVGIG (reference sequence). V gave up 5 bases and J gave up 0 bases, with 14 bases separating them. CDR3 nucleotide sequence: TGTGCCTGGGGGGAGGGAACAGATAGCAATCAGCCCCAGCATTTT. Translation gives CAWGEGTDSNQPQHF.

V gene TRBV6-5 combines with J gene TRBJ1-2; D is unresolved. The germline gives CDR1 MNHEY, CDR2 SVGAGI. Trimming removed 0 bases from V and 4 bases from J, with 12 bases in between. The CDR3 has 15 amino acids. The CDR3 sequence: CASSYSWQSIYGYTF. CDR3 DNA: TGTGCCAGCAGTTACTCGTGGCAGTCGATCTATGGCTACACCTTC.